The text below deals with one T cell receptor (beta chain). The antigen is not known. Isolated RNA was reverse transcribed into cDNA used as the sequencing template. Some clones are missing from TCRdb's copy, which holds only in-frame ones; the method was immunoSEQ multiplex PCR. The table has 90,000 to 100,000 clones, approximately 60% seen once. Treatment specified: oral pan-JAK inhibitor, 5-10 mg twice daily. PBMC-derived CD4+ and CD8+ T cells were sorted. This entry comes from a study of CD8+ T cells in alopecia areata. Study-level points and caveats: Researchers report lesional scalp, most notably alopecia totalis/universalis, outstripped normal scalp in clonality. Tofacitinib significantly lowered scalp clonality and expanded CD8+ clones among the top 100.

Looked up from germline, CDR1 is SNHLY and CDR2 is FYNNEI. Trimming took 6 bases from V and 0 from J, leaving 6 bases between them. The CDR3 spans 14 residues. The sequencing used CD8+ T cells sorted from blood, collected at week 4, from a patient treated with tofacitinib. The chain carries TRBV2 and TRBJ1-6; D gene ambiguous. This clonotype was obtained from a human donor with alopecia areata. The CDR3 bases are TGTGCCAGCAGCGCGAGCTCCTATAATTCACCCCTCCACTTT. It specifies CASSASSYNSPLHF.